This T cell receptor beta chain was profiled in a study of T cells in tuberculosis. Study-level points and caveats: A GMM-specific repertoire classifier reached approximately 84% accuracy, AUROC approximately 0.9. Shorter CDR3-alpha in active tuberculosis partly drove smaller distances.

Trimming took off 3 bases at V and 2 bases at J, with 16 bases between the two ends. Germline V gives CDR1 SGHNT, CDR2 YYREEE (reference sequence). CDR3 size: 16 residues. Time point meaning: new active TB diagnosis, blood taken before or within 7 days of starting treatment. For this clone: Its specificity is unknown.

Here immunoSEQ multiplex PCR was the method, and the copy in TCRdb shows in-frame clones only, minus some. The table records around 33,000 clones, about 90% of them present only once. The V and J genes are TRBV5-4 and TRBJ2-3; D uncertain. Source: PBMCs, taken at tuberculosis diagnosis. This clonotype was sampled from an adult with tuberculosis. Some clones in this sample may be carry-over from other donors' samples. CDR3 nucleotide sequence: TGTGCCAGCAGCTCTCTAGTCCAAATAAACACAGATACGCAGTATTTT. Translation gives CASSSLVQINTDTQYF.